This entry features one T cell receptor (beta chain) sequence. Its antigen remains unknown. From the RT-PCR reads, TCRdb called clonotypes with MiXCR, one entry per CDR3 protein. The top ten clones hold around 3% of a sample with about 500,000 distinct CDR3 sequences, approximately 15% of them seen once. This entry belongs to a study of response to subunit inactivated influenza vaccine. Whole-study findings and limits: Every seasonal influenza vaccination brings in few new T cells, the authors suggested.

Germline CDR1 SNHLY, CDR2 FYNNEI. The CDR3 consists of 14 residues. The V segment lost 0 bases and the J segment 9 bases; nucleotides outside the gene matches: 6. Source: CD4+ T cells sorted from PBMCs, taken approximately 25 months after vaccination. This chain joins TRBV2 and TRBJ2-3, with TRBD2 matching over 7 bases. The receptor's source is a man between 50 and 75 years old who received an inactivated influenza vaccine. The CDR3 DNA is TGTGCCAGCAGTGAAGCGGAACGACTAGCAACGCAGTATTTT. Protein: CASSEAERLATQYF.